These 8 T cell receptor beta chains were sequenced from one sample in a study of T cells after posttransplantation cyclophosphamide. TCRdb's table, derived via immunoSEQ multiplex PCR, lists solely in-frame clones and lacks some. This sample comprises about 41,000 clones, none seen once only. The specimen was PBMCs. These receptor sequences come from a man aged 30-40 years in good health and a related stem cell transplant donor.

There are many counts of this clone. V usage is TRBV7-9 and J usage is TRBJ2-7; 8 bases line up with TRBD1. The CDR3 is made up of 14 amino acids. Germline lookup yields CDR1 SEHNR and CDR2 FQNEAQ (reference sequence). The junction had 7 bases not matched to a gene; V was cut back by 4 bases and J by 5 bases. The CDR3 protein is CASSYRQGWNEQYF. Here the CDR3 DNA reads TGTGCCAGCAGCTATCGACAGGGGTGGAACGAGCAGTACTTC.

This clone was seen at least ten times. The genes are TRBV19 and TRBJ2-2; the D gene is possibly TRBD2 (6 bases). CDR3 length equals 12 residues. Trimming stripped 9 bases from V and 7 bases from J, with 12 bases between. In germline, CDR1 is LNHDA, CDR2 SQIVND (reference sequence). CDR3 nucleotides: TGTGCCAGCACTCCGGGGGTCGGGGAGCTGTTTTTT. As protein: CASTPGVGELFF.

The sample holds many counts of this clone. The genes are TRBV11-3 and TRBJ2-1; tentatively, D is TRBD2 (7 bases). Trimming cost V 4 bases and J 5 bases, with 15 bases left between them. The CDR3 consists of 15 residues. Germline CDR1 reads SGHNT; CDR2 reads YENEEA. The CDR3 spells CASSSKRGGNNEQFF. The CDR3 DNA is TGTGCCAGCAGCTCCAAGAGGGGGGGTAACAATGAGCAGTTCTTC.

This clone came up many times. The genes are TRBV5-6 and TRBJ2-1; TRBD2 might be the D (5 bases). The V and J ends lost 4 bases and 8 bases respectively, with 13 bases between them. In germline, CDR1 is SGHDT, CDR2 YYEEEE. The CDR3 spans 13 residues. The CDR3 region has the DNA TGTGCCAGCAGCGGGATCGGGGATGATGAGCAGTTCTTC. The encoded protein is CASSGIGDDEQFF.

This clone is classed as medium-sized. The chain recombines TRBV10-3 with TRBJ1-6; no firm D call. The CDR3 length is 16 residues. CDR1 is ENHRY, CDR2 SYGVKD, per germline. V was trimmed by 2 bases and J by 7 bases, leaving 15 bases between them. The CDR3 region is CAISEGKTESNSPLHF. The CDR3 DNA reads as TGTGCCATCAGTGAGGGCAAAACCGAGTCAAATTCACCCCTCCACTTT.

Ten or more counts support this clone. The V and J genes are TRBV5-4 and TRBJ1-2; tentatively, D is TRBD1 (5 bases). Trimming took off 3 bases at V and 4 bases at J, with 13 bases between the two ends. CDR3 size: 14 residues. From germline, CDR1 is SGHNT and CDR2 YYREEE (reference sequence). In nucleotides, the CDR3 is TGTGCCAGCAGCTCGAGACAGTCTGGCTATGGCTACACCTTC. Its protein product is CASSSRQSGYGYTF.

This clone has ten or more counts. This chain joins TRBV4-3 and TRBJ1-2; no reliable D call. Germline assignment: CDR1 LGHNA and CDR2 YSLEER. V gave up 0 bases and J gave up 2 bases, with 10 bases separating them. The CDR3 contains 15 residues. CDR3 sequence: CASSQDSPGNYGYTF. For the CDR3, the DNA is TGCGCCAGCAGCCAAGATAGTCCGGGGAACTATGGCTACACCTTC.

This clone was counted ten times or more. The V and J genes are TRBV12-3 or TRBV12-4 and TRBJ2-7; TRBD2 might be the D (5 bases). The CDR3 has 12 residues. Trimming removed 2 bases at V and 4 bases at J, with 6 bases between. Written as DNA, the CDR3 is TGTGCCAGCAGTTTACGGGGATACGAGCAGTACTTC. Encoded protein: CASSLRGYEQYF.